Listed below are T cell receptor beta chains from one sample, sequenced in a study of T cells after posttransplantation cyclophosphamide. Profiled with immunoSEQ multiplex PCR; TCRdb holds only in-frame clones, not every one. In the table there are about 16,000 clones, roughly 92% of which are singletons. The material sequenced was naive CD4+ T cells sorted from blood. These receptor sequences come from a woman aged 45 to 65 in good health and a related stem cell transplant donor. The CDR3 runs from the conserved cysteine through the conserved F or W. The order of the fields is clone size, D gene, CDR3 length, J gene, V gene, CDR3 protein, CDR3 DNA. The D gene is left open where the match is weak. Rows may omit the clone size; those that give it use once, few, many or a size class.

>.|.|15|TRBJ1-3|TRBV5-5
CASSLQESSGNTIYF
TGTGCCAGCAGCTTACAGGAGAGCTCTGGAAACACCATATATTTT
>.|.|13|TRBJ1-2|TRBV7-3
CASSLDSNYGYTF
TGTGCCAGCAGCCTCGACAGTAACTATGGCTACACCTTC
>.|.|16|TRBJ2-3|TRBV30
CAWRGGSQGSTDTQYF
TGTGCCTGGAGGGGGGGCTCACAGGGGAGCACAGATACGCAGTATTTT
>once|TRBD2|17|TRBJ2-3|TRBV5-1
CASSHRTSGRASDTQYF
TGCGCCAGCAGCCATAGAACCAGCGGGAGGGCCTCAGATACGCAGTATTTT
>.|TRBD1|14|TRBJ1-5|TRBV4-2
CASSLGQDNQPQHF
TGTGCCAGCAGCCTTGGACAGGACAATCAGCCCCAGCATTTT
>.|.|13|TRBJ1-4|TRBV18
CASSPGHREKLFF
TGTGCCAGCTCGCCCGGACACAGGGAAAAACTGTTTTTT
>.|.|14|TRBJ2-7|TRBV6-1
CASNRKGDTYEQYF
TGTGCCAGCAATAGGAAGGGGGATACCTACGAGCAGTACTTC
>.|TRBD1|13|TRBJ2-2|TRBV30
CAWGQGNTGELFF
TGTGCCTGGGGACAGGGGAACACCGGGGAGCTGTTTTTT
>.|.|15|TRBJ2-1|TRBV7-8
CASSSGTPTYNEQFF
TGTGCCAGCAGCTCCGGGACACCAACCTACAATGAGCAGTTCTTC
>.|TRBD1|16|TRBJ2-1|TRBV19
CASGQGVPYSYNEQFF
TGTGCCAGCGGACAGGGAGTGCCTTATTCCTACAATGAGCAGTTCTTC
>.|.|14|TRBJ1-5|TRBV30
CAWSDQRSNQPQHF
TGTGCCTGGAGCGATCAACGGTCGAATCAGCCCCAGCATTTT
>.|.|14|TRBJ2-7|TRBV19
CASSIGGLGYEQYF
TGTGCCAGTAGTATTGGGGGGTTAGGCTACGAGCAGTACTTC
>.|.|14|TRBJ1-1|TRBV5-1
CASSLAVRGAEAFF
TGCGCCAGCAGCTTGGCTGTCAGGGGCGCTGAAGCTTTCTTT
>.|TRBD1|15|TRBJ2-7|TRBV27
CASSYDRDRVYEQYF
TGTGCCAGCAGTTATGACCGGGACAGGGTGTACGAGCAGTACTTC
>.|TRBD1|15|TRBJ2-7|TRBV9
CASSLRTGGEYEQYF
TGTGCCAGCAGCCTCCGGACAGGGGGCGAGTACGAGCAGTACTTC
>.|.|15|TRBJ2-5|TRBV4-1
CASSRAQGFGETQYF
TGCGCCAGCAGCCGAGCACAGGGTTTCGGGGAGACCCAGTACTTC
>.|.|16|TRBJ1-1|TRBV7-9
CASSLGRRGGDTEAFF
TGTGCCAGCAGCTTAGGGCGGAGGGGCGGGGACACTGAAGCTTTCTTT
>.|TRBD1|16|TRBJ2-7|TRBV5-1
CASSLTTDRVSYEQYF
TGCGCCAGCAGCTTGACGACGGACAGGGTCTCCTACGAGCAGTACTTC
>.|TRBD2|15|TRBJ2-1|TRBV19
CASRRDARGGNEQFF
TGTGCCAGTAGGAGGGACGCGCGGGGGGGCAATGAGCAGTTCTTC
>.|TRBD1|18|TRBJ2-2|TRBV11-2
CASSPDRGRSFYTGELFF
TGTGCCAGCAGCCCGGACAGGGGGCGATCTTTTTACACCGGGGAGCTGTTTTTT
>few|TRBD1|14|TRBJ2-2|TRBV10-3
CAISWTGDTGELFF
TGTGCCATCAGTTGGACAGGGGACACCGGGGAGCTGTTTTTT
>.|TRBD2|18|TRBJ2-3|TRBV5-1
CASSTGLAEIASTDTQYF
TGCGCCAGCAGCACAGGACTAGCGGAGATAGCTAGCACAGATACGCAGTATTTT
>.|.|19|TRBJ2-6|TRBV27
CASSLYGHRKGSGANVLTF
TGTGCCAGCAGTTTATATGGACACAGGAAGGGATCTGGGGCCAACGTCCTGACTTTC
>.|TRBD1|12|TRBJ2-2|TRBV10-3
CAISESQGSLFF
TGTGCCATCAGTGAGTCACAGGGGAGTCTGTTTTTT
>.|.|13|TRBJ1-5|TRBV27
CASRQRGNQPQHF
TGTGCCAGCAGGCAGCGGGGCAATCAGCCCCAGCATTTT
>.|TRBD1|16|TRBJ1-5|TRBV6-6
CASSYQRTGNNQPQHF
TGTGCCAGCAGTTACCAGCGGACAGGGAACAATCAGCCCCAGCATTTT
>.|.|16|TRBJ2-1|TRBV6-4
CASSTQGLSSYNEQFF
TGTGCCAGCAGTACCCAGGGACTGAGCTCCTACAATGAGCAGTTCTTC
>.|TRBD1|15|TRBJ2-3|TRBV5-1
CASRPRTGDTDTQYF
TGCGCCAGCAGACCAAGGACAGGTGACACAGATACGCAGTATTTT
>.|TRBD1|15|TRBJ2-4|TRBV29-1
CSATDRVKAKNIQYF
TGCAGCGCCACTGACAGGGTTAAAGCCAAAAACATTCAGTACTTC
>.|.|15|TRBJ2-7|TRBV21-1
CASSKIRQGEDEQYF
TGTGCCAGCAGTAAAATACGACAGGGTGAAGACGAGCAGTACTTC
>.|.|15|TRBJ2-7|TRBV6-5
CASSPARTEQYEQYF
TGTGCCAGCAGTCCCGCGAGGACAGAGCAATACGAGCAGTACTTC
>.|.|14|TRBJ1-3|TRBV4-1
CASSQASSGNTIYF
TGCGCCAGCAGCCAAGCGAGCTCTGGAAACACCATATATTTT
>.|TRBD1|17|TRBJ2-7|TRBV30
CAWSLSFTGGPLYEQYF
TGTGCCTGGAGTTTGTCCTTTACAGGGGGCCCCCTCTACGAGCAGTACTTC
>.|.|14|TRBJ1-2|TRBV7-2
CASSPRGRVGGYTF
TGTGCCAGCAGCCCTCGTGGCAGGGTGGGCGGCTACACCTTC
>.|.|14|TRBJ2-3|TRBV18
CASSPSGLTDTQYF
TGTGCCAGCTCACCATCTGGGCTCACAGATACGCAGTATTTT
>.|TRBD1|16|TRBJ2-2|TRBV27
CASSLWTGGGTGELFF
TGTGCCAGCAGTTTATGGACAGGGGGCGGCACCGGGGAGCTGTTTTTT
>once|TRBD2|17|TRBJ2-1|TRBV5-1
CASSTSGRPRHLGEQFF
TGCGCCAGCAGTACTAGCGGGAGACCGCGCCATCTCGGTGAGCAGTTCTTC
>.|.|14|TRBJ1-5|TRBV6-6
CASCRRGSNQPQHF
TGTGCCAGCTGCAGGAGGGGTAGCAATCAGCCCCAGCATTTT
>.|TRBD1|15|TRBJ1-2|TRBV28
CASSPGQGSYYGYTF
TGTGCCAGCAGTCCGGGACAGGGGTCTTACTATGGCTACACCTTC
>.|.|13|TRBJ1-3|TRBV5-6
CASRSGSGNTIYF
TGTGCCAGCAGGTCGGGCTCTGGAAACACCATATATTTT
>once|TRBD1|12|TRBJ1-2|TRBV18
CASSSQGRGYTF
TGTGCCAGCTCATCACAGGGGCGAGGCTACACCTTC
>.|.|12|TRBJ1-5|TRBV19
CASRGQLQPQHF
TGTGCCAGTAGGGGGCAGTTGCAGCCCCAGCATTTT
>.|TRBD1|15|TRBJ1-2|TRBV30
CAWSTGGASNYGYTF
TGTGCCTGGAGTACAGGGGGGGCCTCTAACTATGGCTACACCTTC
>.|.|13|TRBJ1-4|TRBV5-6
CASSLVGREKLFF
TGTGCCAGCAGCTTGGTGGGCAGAGAAAAACTGTTTTTT
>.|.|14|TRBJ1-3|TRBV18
CASSPRENRNTIYF
TGTGCCAGCTCACCAAGGGAGAATCGGAACACCATATATTTT